This T cell receptor (beta chain) was sequenced in a study of shared clonotypes between healthy human individuals. Study-wide background: For every donor, three CD4 naive, three CD4 memory, two CD8 naive and one CD8 memory plates were used.

Data came from immunoSEQ multiplex PCR; TCRdb stores just in-frame clones and leaves some out. The sample carries 2 million to 2.5 million clones, around 95% recorded once. For this clone: The target antigen is unknown. The same CDR3 can be traced to other DNA sequences in this sample.

This CDR3 has 13 residues. From germline, CDR1 is LNHDA and CDR2 SQIVND (reference sequence). V shed 6 bases and J shed 4 bases, with 10 bases lying between them. Findings and limits, study-wide: An effect of sequencing depth on clonotype sharing among donors was expected.

This TCR was sampled from a young man in good health. V is TRBV19 and J is TRBJ1-5; maybe TRBD1 (5 bases). Sequenced material: naive CD4+ T cells sorted from blood. This sample's subset: CD45RA+ positively selected. The CDR3 here is CASSRDRNQPQHF. For the CDR3, the DNA is TGTGCCAGTAGCAGAGACAGAAATCAGCCCCAGCATTTT.